The rows below give T cell receptor beta chains drawn from one sample of a study of shared clonotypes between healthy human individuals. Sequencing used immunoSEQ multiplex PCR; TCRdb keeps in-frame clones, though not all of them. Among 2 million to 2.5 million clones listed, 80% to 95% were seen once. Sequencing was done on a sample of naive CD4+ T cells from PBMCs. Receptor source: a man between 18 and 29 years old in good health. Some clones in this sample may be carry-over from other donors' samples. CDR3s include the opening cysteine and the closing phenylalanine or tryptophan. The D gene is left open where the match is weak. Size tells how often a clone was seen (once, few, many) or the class of an expanded clone, and some rows leave it out.

J: TRBJ1-4
size: NA
V: TRBV4-1
D: NA
DNA: TGCGCCAGCAGCCATCAGGGGACCCGGGAGGAAAAACTGTTTTTT
CDR3: CASSHQGTREEKLFF

J: TRBJ2-5
size: NA
V: TRBV5-1
D: NA
DNA: TGCGCCAGCAGCTTGGGCGGGGCCTACGATGGGACCCAGTACTTC
CDR3: CASSLGGAYDGTQYF

J: TRBJ1-1
size: NA
V: TRBV7-8
D: NA
DNA: TGTGCCAGCAGCATAAGAGATAGGAACACTGAAGCTTTCTTT
CDR3: CASSIRDRNTEAFF

J: TRBJ1-5
size: NA
V: TRBV30
D: NA
DNA: TGTGCCTGGAGTCCAAAGGGACTGGGCCTATATAGCAATCAGCCCCAGCATTTT
CDR3: CAWSPKGLGLYSNQPQHF

J: TRBJ2-5
size: NA
V: TRBV25-1
D: NA
DNA: TGTGCCAGCACCTGGGGGCCCCAAGAGACCCAGTACTTC
CDR3: CASTWGPQETQYF

J: TRBJ2-7
size: few
V: TRBV4-1
D: NA
DNA: TGCGCCAGCAGCCAAGATATGGGACCTATCTACGAGCAGTACTTC
CDR3: CASSQDMGPIYEQYF

J: TRBJ2-7
size: NA
V: TRBV27
D: TRBD2
DNA: TGTGCCAGCAGTTTAGCCGGGGGGTTTCCCTACGAGCAGTACTTC
CDR3: CASSLAGGFPYEQYF

J: TRBJ2-1
size: NA
V: TRBV5-5
D: NA
DNA: TGTGCCAGCAGCCCCCCCGCTAGCCGAACCTTGTTGAATGAGCAGTTCTTC
CDR3: CASSPPASRTLLNEQFF

J: TRBJ2-1
size: NA
V: TRBV4-3
D: NA
DNA: TGCGCCAGCAGCCAAGGCAGGGAACACAATGAGCAGTTCTTC
CDR3: CASSQGREHNEQFF

J: TRBJ2-7
size: NA
V: TRBV7-9
D: NA
DNA: TGTGCCAGCAGCTCCTATGAGTCCTACGAGCAGTACTTC
CDR3: CASSSYESYEQYF

J: TRBJ1-5
size: NA
V: TRBV19
D: TRBD1
DNA: TGTGCCAGTTCCCGTGACAGGGGGAATCAGCCCCAGCATTTT
CDR3: CASSRDRGNQPQHF

J: TRBJ1-3
size: NA
V: TRBV7-2
D: TRBD1
DNA: TGTGCCAGCAGCTCACAGGGGTCTGGAAACACCATATATTTT
CDR3: CASSSQGSGNTIYF

J: TRBJ2-5
size: NA
V: TRBV12-5
D: NA
DNA: TGTGCTAGTGGTTTGCAGAGACAGGACCAGTACTTC
CDR3: CASGLQRQDQYF

J: TRBJ1-5
size: few
V: TRBV30
D: NA
DNA: TGTGCCTGGAGTGTAATGGGAGTTCAGCCCCAGCATTTT
CDR3: CAWSVMGVQPQHF

J: TRBJ1-1
size: NA
V: TRBV11-3
D: NA
DNA: TGTGCCAGCAGCTTAGATGGTCCGAACACTGAAGCTTTCTTT
CDR3: CASSLDGPNTEAFF

J: TRBJ2-3
size: NA
V: TRBV11-3
D: TRBD1
DNA: TGTGCCAGCAGCTTAGATCCGCCGGACAGGGGCACAGATACGCAGTATTTT
CDR3: CASSLDPPDRGTDTQYF

J: TRBJ2-3
size: NA
V: TRBV6-6
D: TRBD1
DNA: TGTGCCAGCAGTTACTCGTACAGGGGAGCGGCAGATACGCAGTATTTT
CDR3: CASSYSYRGAADTQYF

J: TRBJ2-3
size: NA
V: TRBV5-4
D: NA
DNA: TGTGCCAGCAGCCAGGGTGGGGCAGATACGCAGTATTTT
CDR3: CASSQGGADTQYF

J: TRBJ1-6
size: NA
V: TRBV4-2
D: NA
DNA: TGTGCCAGCAGCCAAGAGGGCGACAGAAGCTCCTATAATTCACCCCTCCACTTT
CDR3: CASSQEGDRSSYNSPLHF

J: TRBJ2-1
size: NA
V: TRBV28
D: TRBD2
DNA: TGTGCCAGCAGTACAACTCCCGGACTAGCCCCCATTCGTGAGCAGTTCTTC
CDR3: CASSTTPGLAPIREQFF

J: TRBJ1-4
size: NA
V: TRBV9
D: TRBD1
DNA: TGTGCCAGCAGCGTACGCCCGACAGGGGATAATGAAAAACTGTTTTTT
CDR3: CASSVRPTGDNEKLFF

J: TRBJ2-5
size: NA
V: TRBV5-1
D: NA
DNA: TGCGCCAGCAGCAACCCCCAAGAGACCCAGTACTTC
CDR3: CASSNPQETQYF

J: TRBJ1-6
size: NA
V: TRBV6-5
D: NA
DNA: TGTGCCAGCAGTTTCAGTAATTCACCCCTCCACTTT
CDR3: CASSFSNSPLHF

J: TRBJ2-7
size: NA
V: TRBV28
D: NA
DNA: TGTGCCAGCAGTCCCCGTCATAAACCGCCCTACGAGCAGTACTTC
CDR3: CASSPRHKPPYEQYF

J: TRBJ1-2
size: NA
V: TRBV29-1
D: NA
DNA: TGCACCACTGACTCCTATGGCTACACCTTC
CDR3: CTTDSYGYTF

J: TRBJ2-7
size: NA
V: TRBV9
D: NA
DNA: TGTGCCAGCAGCAGCACAGTCGCGGACGGGAGTCCCTACGAGCAGTACTTC
CDR3: CASSSTVADGSPYEQYF

J: TRBJ2-2
size: NA
V: TRBV30
D: NA
DNA: TGTGCCTTCGTAGGCCCGACTGTCCAGAGGGAGCTGTTTTTT
CDR3: CAFVGPTVQRELFF

J: TRBJ1-1
size: NA
V: TRBV5-1
D: TRBD1
DNA: TGCGCCAGCAGCTTGGGTGTAACAGGGGTGGGGACTGAAGCTTTCTTT
CDR3: CASSLGVTGVGTEAFF

J: TRBJ2-7
size: NA
V: TRBV11-2
D: NA
DNA: TGTGCCAGCAGCCCAGCCTACGAGCAGTACTTC
CDR3: CASSPAYEQYF

J: TRBJ2-7
size: once
V: TRBV7-2
D: TRBD1
DNA: TGTGCCAGCAGCTCGCCGGGACAGGGCTACGAGCAGTACTTC
CDR3: CASSSPGQGYEQYF

J: TRBJ2-6
size: NA
V: TRBV12-5
D: NA
DNA: TGTGCTAGCTACATCAACTCTGGGGCCAACGTCCTGACTTTC
CDR3: CASYINSGANVLTF

J: TRBJ2-2
size: NA
V: TRBV30
D: TRBD1
DNA: TGTGCCTGGAGCGCGGACAGGGGAGCCGGGGAGCTGTTTTTT
CDR3: CAWSADRGAGELFF

J: TRBJ2-1
size: once
V: TRBV7-9
D: NA
DNA: TGTGCCAGCAGCTTTAAAGAACTAGGATACAATGAGCAGTTCTTC
CDR3: CASSFKELGYNEQFF

J: TRBJ1-1
size: NA
V: TRBV28
D: NA
DNA: TGTGCCAGCAGACTTCGGCGTTACACTGAAGCTTTCTTT
CDR3: CASRLRRYTEAFF

J: TRBJ2-7
size: NA
V: TRBV5-1
D: TRBD2
DNA: TGCGCCAGCAGCCTTCGACTAGCCGCCTCCTACGAGCAGTACTTC
CDR3: CASSLRLAASYEQYF

J: TRBJ2-7
size: NA
V: TRBV29-1
D: TRBD1
DNA: TGCAGCGTTACCGGGACAGTGACTTACGAGCAGTACTTC
CDR3: CSVTGTVTYEQYF

J: TRBJ1-2
size: NA
V: TRBV5-8
D: NA
DNA: TGTGCCAGCAGCGCCACGCATGTGATAAACTATGGCTACACCTTC
CDR3: CASSATHVINYGYTF

J: TRBJ1-1
size: once
V: TRBV19
D: NA
DNA: TGTGCCAGTAGTATTTTGGGAACGCGTGGGACTGAAGCTTTCTTT
CDR3: CASSILGTRGTEAFF

J: TRBJ1-2
size: NA
V: TRBV6-5
D: NA
DNA: TGTGCCAGCAGTTACAAGGCGACAGCAATGAGCTACACCTTC
CDR3: CASSYKATAMSYTF

J: TRBJ2-1
size: NA
V: TRBV9
D: NA
DNA: TGTGCCAGCAGCTCAACAGGCGTTCGGGGCAATGAGCAGTTCTTC
CDR3: CASSSTGVRGNEQFF

J: TRBJ2-1
size: NA
V: TRBV28
D: TRBD2
DNA: TGTGCCAGCAGTGCCCCTTCTAGCGGGAGCTCCTACAATGAGCAGTTCTTC
CDR3: CASSAPSSGSSYNEQFF

J: TRBJ2-7
size: NA
V: TRBV4-2
D: TRBD2
DNA: TGTGCCAGCAGCCAAGGGCTAGCGGGAGAGTACGAGCAGTACTTC
CDR3: CASSQGLAGEYEQYF

J: TRBJ2-6
size: NA
V: TRBV9
D: NA
DNA: TGTGCCAGCAGCGCCCGGGAAACAGGGCTTTTCTCTGGGGCCAACGTCCTGACTTTC
CDR3: CASSARETGLFSGANVLTF

J: TRBJ1-5
size: NA
V: TRBV7-9
D: TRBD1
DNA: TGTGCCAGCAGCTCCACGGGACAGCAACAGCCCCAGCATTTT
CDR3: CASSSTGQQQPQHF

J: TRBJ2-7
size: NA
V: TRBV2
D: NA
DNA: TGTGCCAGCAGGATCCTATACGAGCAGTACTTC
CDR3: CASRILYEQYF

J: TRBJ2-3
size: NA
V: TRBV28
D: NA
DNA: TGTGCCGGGAAGAGGGGGGGCACAGATACGCAGTATTTT
CDR3: CAGKRGGTDTQYF

J: TRBJ2-7
size: NA
V: TRBV28
D: TRBD2
DNA: TGTGCCAGCAGACCACTAGCGGGACAAACCTACGAGCAGTACTTC
CDR3: CASRPLAGQTYEQYF

J: TRBJ1-1
size: once
V: TRBV7-2
D: NA
DNA: TGTGCCAGCAGCTTAATGGGGGACCCTGAAGCTTTCTTT
CDR3: CASSLMGDPEAFF

J: TRBJ2-7
size: NA
V: TRBV6-1
D: TRBD2
DNA: TGTGCCAGCAGTTCTTCAGCGGGAGGGCCTTACGAGCAGTACTTC
CDR3: CASSSSAGGPYEQYF

J: TRBJ2-1
size: once
V: TRBV19
D: TRBD2
DNA: TGTGCCAGTAGTTTGGCCGCTAGCGGGATGCGGATTGAGCAGTTCTTC
CDR3: CASSLAASGMRIEQFF

J: TRBJ2-7
size: NA
V: TRBV7-3
D: TRBD2
DNA: TGTGCCAGCAGACTAACTAGCGGGAGTGGCGAGCAGTACTTC
CDR3: CASRLTSGSGEQYF

J: TRBJ2-7
size: NA
V: TRBV28
D: TRBD1
DNA: TGTGCCAGCAGTTTCTTCGACAGGGGCTCCTACGAGCAGTACTTC
CDR3: CASSFFDRGSYEQYF

J: TRBJ2-7
size: NA
V: TRBV6-6
D: NA
DNA: TGTGCCAGCACATCCGGGGGTTCCTCCTACGAGCAGTACTTC
CDR3: CASTSGGSSYEQYF

J: TRBJ1-1
size: NA
V: TRBV30
D: NA
DNA: TGTGCCTGGACCCCACTGGGCAGGGTAAACACTGAAGCTTTCTTT
CDR3: CAWTPLGRVNTEAFF